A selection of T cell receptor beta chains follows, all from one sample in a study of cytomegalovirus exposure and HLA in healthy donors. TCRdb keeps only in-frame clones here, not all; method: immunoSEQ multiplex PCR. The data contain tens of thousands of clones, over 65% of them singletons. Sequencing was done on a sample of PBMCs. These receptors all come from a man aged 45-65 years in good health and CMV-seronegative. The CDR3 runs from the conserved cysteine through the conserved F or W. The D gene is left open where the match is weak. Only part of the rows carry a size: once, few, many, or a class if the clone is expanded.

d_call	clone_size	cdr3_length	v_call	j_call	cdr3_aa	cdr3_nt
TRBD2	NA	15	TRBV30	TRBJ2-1	CAWSTGGSTTNEQFF	TGTGCCTGGAGTACTGGCGGGAGTACAACCAATGAGCAGTTCTTC
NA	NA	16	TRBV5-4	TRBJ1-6	CASSLGAPAYNSPLHF	TGTGCCAGCAGCTTAGGAGCGCCAGCCTATAATTCACCCCTCCACTTT
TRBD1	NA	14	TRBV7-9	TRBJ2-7	CASSHGQGMYEQYF	TGTGCCAGCAGCCACGGACAGGGGATGTACGAGCAGTACTTC
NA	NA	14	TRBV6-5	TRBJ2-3	CASSYAWAADTQYF	TGTGCCAGCAGTTACGCGTGGGCCGCAGATACGCAGTATTTT
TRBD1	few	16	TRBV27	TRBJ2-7	CASSTETGERAYEQYF	TGTGCCAGCAGTACTGAAACAGGGGAGAGAGCCTACGAGCAGTACTTC
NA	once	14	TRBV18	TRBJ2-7	CASSLTGVTYEQYF	TGTGCCAGCTCACTTACAGGAGTCACCTACGAGCAGTACTTC
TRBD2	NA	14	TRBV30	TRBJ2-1	CAWSFSGRAFEQFF	TGTGCCTGGAGTTTTAGCGGGAGGGCCTTTGAGCAGTTCTTC
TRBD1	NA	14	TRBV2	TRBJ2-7	CASSGGTGFREQYF	TGTGCCAGCAGTGGGGGGACAGGGTTTCGAGAGCAGTACTTC
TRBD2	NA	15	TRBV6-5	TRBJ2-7	CASSQRASGAYEQYF	TGTGCCAGCAGTCAGCGGGCTAGCGGGGCCTACGAGCAGTACTTC
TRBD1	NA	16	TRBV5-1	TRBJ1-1	CASSYPQGQGATEAFF	TGCGCCAGCAGCTACCCGCAGGGACAGGGGGCGACTGAAGCTTTCTTT
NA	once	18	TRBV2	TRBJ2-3	CASSGIRVQGSRTDTQYF	TGTGCCAGCAGTGGAATCAGAGTCCAGGGTAGTAGGACAGATACGCAGTATTTT
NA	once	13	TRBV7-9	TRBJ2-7	CASSLESLDRQYF	TGTGCCAGCAGCTTAGAAAGCTTAGACAGGCAGTACTTC
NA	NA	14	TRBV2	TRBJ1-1	CASNPAGGGTEAFF	TGTGCCAGCAACCCCGCCGGCGGGGGGACTGAAGCTTTCTTT
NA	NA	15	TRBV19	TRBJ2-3	CASSITAPRGDTQYF	TGTGCCAGTAGTATAACGGCCCCCAGGGGAGATACGCAGTATTTT
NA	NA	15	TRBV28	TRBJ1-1	CASSLGGGGNTEAFF	TGTGCCAGCAGTTTAGGGGGGGGAGGTAACACTGAAGCTTTCTTT
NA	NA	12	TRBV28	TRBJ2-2	CASSLGSGFLFF	TGTGCCAGCAGTTTAGGGAGCGGGTTTCTGTTTTTT
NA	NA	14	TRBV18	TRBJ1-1	CASSANTRDTEAFF	TGTGCCAGCTCAGCAAATACTCGGGACACTGAAGCTTTCTTT
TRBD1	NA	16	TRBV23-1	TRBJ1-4	CASSQGAGTGVGKLFF	TGCGCCAGCAGTCAAGGCGCGGGGACAGGGGTAGGAAAACTGTTTTTT
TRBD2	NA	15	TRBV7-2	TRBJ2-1	CASSPRTSGRAEQFF	TGTGCCAGCAGCCCTAGGACTAGCGGGAGGGCCGAGCAGTTCTTC
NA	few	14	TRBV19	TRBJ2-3	CASSPRISTDTQYF	TGTGCCAGTAGTCCGCGCATATCCACAGATACGCAGTATTTT
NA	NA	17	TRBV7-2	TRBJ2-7	CASGLQSTGHSSYEQYF	TGTGCCAGCGGCCTACAGTCCACGGGACACAGCTCCTACGAGCAGTACTTC
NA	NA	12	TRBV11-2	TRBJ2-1	CASRGVAPWEFF	TGTGCCAGCAGAGGGGTGGCCCCCTGGGAGTTCTTC
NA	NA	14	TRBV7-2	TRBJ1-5	CASSLRQGNQPQHF	TGTGCCAGCAGCCTCCGACAGGGCAATCAGCCCCAGCATTTT
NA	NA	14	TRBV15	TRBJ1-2	CATSRAQGFDGYTF	TGTGCCACCAGCAGAGCCCAGGGGTTCGATGGCTACACCTTC
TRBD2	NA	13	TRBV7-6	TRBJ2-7	CASSPLAGLEQYF	TGTGCCAGCAGCCCATTAGCGGGACTCGAGCAGTACTTC
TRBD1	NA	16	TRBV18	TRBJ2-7	CASSPNQPGQGLEQYF	TGTGCCAGCTCACCAAATCAACCGGGACAGGGACTCGAGCAGTACTTC
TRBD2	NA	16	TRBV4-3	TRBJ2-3	CASSQVAAGGLDTQYF	TGCGCCAGCAGCCAAGTGGCAGCGGGAGGGCTTGATACGCAGTATTTT
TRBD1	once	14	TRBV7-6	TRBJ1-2	CASSFGQGVYGYTF	TGTGCCAGCAGCTTCGGACAGGGTGTTTATGGCTACACCTTC
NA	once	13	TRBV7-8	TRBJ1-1	CASSVTGNTEAFF	TGTGCCAGCAGCGTTACAGGGAACACTGAAGCTTTCTTT
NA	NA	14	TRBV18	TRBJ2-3	CASSPPTRTDTQYF	TGTGCCAGCTCACCCCCCACACGCACAGATACGCAGTATTTT
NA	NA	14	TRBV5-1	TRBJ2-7	CASSFVSPPYEQYF	TGCGCCAGCAGCTTCGTATCTCCGCCTTACGAGCAGTACTTC
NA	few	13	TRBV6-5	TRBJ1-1	CASSYSLFTEAFF	TGTGCCAGCAGTTACTCCCTTTTTACTGAAGCTTTCTTT
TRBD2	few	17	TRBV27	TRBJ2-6	CASSRREGAKGANVLTF	TGTGCCAGCAGTAGGCGGGAGGGGGCGAAAGGGGCCAACGTCCTGACTTTC
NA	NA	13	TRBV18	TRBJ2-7	CASSPSGLTEQYF	TGTGCCAGCTCACCCTCGGGGTTAACGGAGCAGTACTTC
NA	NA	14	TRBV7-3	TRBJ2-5	CASSPNRGGETQYF	TGTGCCAGCAGCCCAAACAGGGGGGGGGAGACCCAGTACTTC
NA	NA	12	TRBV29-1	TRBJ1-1	CSVVGAVTEAFF	TGCAGCGTTGTGGGGGCAGTCACTGAAGCTTTCTTT
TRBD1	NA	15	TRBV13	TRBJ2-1	CASSLGQGLGNEQFF	TGTGCCAGCAGCTTGGGACAGGGTCTTGGAAATGAGCAGTTCTTC
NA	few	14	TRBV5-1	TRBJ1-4	CASSLGRPDEKLFF	TGCGCCAGCAGCTTGGGGCGGCCCGACGAAAAACTGTTTTTT
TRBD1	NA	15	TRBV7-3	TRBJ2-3	CASSSGQAPTDTQYF	TGTGCCAGCAGCTCGGGACAGGCCCCCACAGATACGCAGTATTTT
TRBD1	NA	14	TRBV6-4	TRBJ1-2	CASSDSRTGLGYTF	TGTGCCAGCAGTGACTCAAGGACAGGGCTTGGCTACACCTTC
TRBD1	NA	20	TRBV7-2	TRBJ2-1	CASSLASFPGQPDSYNEQFF	TGTGCCAGCAGCTTAGCTTCTTTCCCGGGACAGCCCGACTCCTACAATGAGCAGTTCTTC
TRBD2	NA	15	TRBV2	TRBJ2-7	CASSEKRAGVIEQYF	TGTGCCAGCAGTGAAAAGCGAGCGGGAGTTATCGAGCAGTACTTC
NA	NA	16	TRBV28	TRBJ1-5	CASSVPRWGVSQPQHF	TGTGCCAGCAGTGTCCCCCGGTGGGGGGTATCTCAGCCCCAGCATTTT
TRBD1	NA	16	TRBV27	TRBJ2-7	CASSPHWDRGLYEQYF	TGTGCCAGCAGTCCACATTGGGACAGGGGGCTATACGAGCAGTACTTC
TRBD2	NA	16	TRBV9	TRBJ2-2	CASSVGTSKGTGELFF	TGTGCCAGCAGCGTAGGGACTAGCAAGGGCACCGGGGAGCTGTTTTTT
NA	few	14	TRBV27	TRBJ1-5	CASSPQGLNQPQHF	TGTGCCAGCAGTCCGCAGGGCCTCAATCAGCCCCAGCATTTT
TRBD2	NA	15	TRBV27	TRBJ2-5	CASSFTRGGGETQYF	TGTGCCAGCAGTTTCACCCGCGGGGGTGGCGAGACCCAGTACTTC
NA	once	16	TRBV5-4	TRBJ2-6	CASSLMLGGEANVLTF	TGTGCCAGCAGCTTGATGTTGGGGGGAGAGGCCAACGTCCTGACTTTC
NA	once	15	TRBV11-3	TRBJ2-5	CASSKGGLAQETQYF	TGTGCCAGCAGCAAAGGTGGTCTAGCACAAGAGACCCAGTACTTC
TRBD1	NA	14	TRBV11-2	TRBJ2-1	CASSNRGVVHEQFF	TGTGCCAGCAGCAACAGGGGAGTCGTCCATGAGCAGTTCTTC
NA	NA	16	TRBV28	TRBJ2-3	CASTSSPGGPTDTQYF	TGTGCCAGCACCTCTTCACCAGGGGGGCCCACAGATACGCAGTATTTT
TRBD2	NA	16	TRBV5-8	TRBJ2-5	CASSLGFSGRVKTQYF	TGTGCCAGCAGCTTGGGGTTTAGCGGGAGGGTGAAGACCCAGTACTTC
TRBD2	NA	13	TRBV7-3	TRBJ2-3	CASTYGGGDTQYF	TGTGCCAGCACCTACGGGGGGGGTGATACGCAGTATTTT
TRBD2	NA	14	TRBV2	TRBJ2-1	CASSGLAGYNEQFF	TGTGCCAGCAGTGGACTAGCGGGATACAATGAGCAGTTCTTC